This T cell receptor beta chain was captured in a study of OX40 agonist ivuxolimab in advanced cancers. Study in general: Ivuxolimab, which is an agonistic anti-OX40 (CD134) antibody, was administered to the patients. Three partial responders included one hepatocellular carcinoma patient and two cutaneous melanoma patients. Dosing consisted of intravenous ivuxolimab at 0.01 to 10 mg/kg every 2 weeks.

J lost 7 bases, V lost 4 bases, and 6 bases had no gene match. The CDR3 length is 13 residues. Germline V gives CDR1 SGHRS, CDR2 YFSETQ. On cycle 4 day 1 and cycle 7 day 1, as well as at baseline, blood was sampled. Only in-frame clones appear in the TCRdb table, and some are missing; sequencing was by immunoSEQ multiplex PCR. The table lists about 24,000 clones, around 79% of them singletons. Sequencing was performed on CD4+ or CD8+ T cells sorted from blood, taken in a trial of the OX40 agonist ivuxolimab. The J gene is TRBJ1-1, the V gene TRBV5-1; TRBD1 matches 8 bases. The TCR originated in an adult with an advanced solid tumor such as melanoma, head and neck, liver or kidney cancer. The CDR3 coding sequence is TGCGCCAGCAGCGCCGGACAGGGACTTGAAGCTTTCTTT. Residues: CASSAGQGLEAFF.